Given below is one T cell receptor beta chain in context. Libraries were prepared by immunoSEQ multiplex PCR; TCRdb keeps only in-frame clonotypes and omits some of them. Among 400,000 to 600,000 clones listed, 90% to 97% were seen once. V trimming: 6 bases; J trimming: 3 bases; junction bases outside the gene matches: 4. Germline V gives CDR1 ENHRY, CDR2 SYGVKD. This CDR3 region has 15 residues. This entry belongs to a study of shared clonotypes between healthy human individuals. The V and J genes are TRBV10-3 and TRBJ2-3, with 12 positions matching TRBD2. The specimen was naive CD4+ T cells sorted from blood. Subset: CD45RA+ positively selected. The sequence was collected from a woman in her twenties or thirties in good health. The CDR3 DNA reads as TGTGCCATCAGCCTAGCGGGAGGGCCAACAGATACGCAGTATTTT. This sequence encodes CAISLAGGPTDTQYF.